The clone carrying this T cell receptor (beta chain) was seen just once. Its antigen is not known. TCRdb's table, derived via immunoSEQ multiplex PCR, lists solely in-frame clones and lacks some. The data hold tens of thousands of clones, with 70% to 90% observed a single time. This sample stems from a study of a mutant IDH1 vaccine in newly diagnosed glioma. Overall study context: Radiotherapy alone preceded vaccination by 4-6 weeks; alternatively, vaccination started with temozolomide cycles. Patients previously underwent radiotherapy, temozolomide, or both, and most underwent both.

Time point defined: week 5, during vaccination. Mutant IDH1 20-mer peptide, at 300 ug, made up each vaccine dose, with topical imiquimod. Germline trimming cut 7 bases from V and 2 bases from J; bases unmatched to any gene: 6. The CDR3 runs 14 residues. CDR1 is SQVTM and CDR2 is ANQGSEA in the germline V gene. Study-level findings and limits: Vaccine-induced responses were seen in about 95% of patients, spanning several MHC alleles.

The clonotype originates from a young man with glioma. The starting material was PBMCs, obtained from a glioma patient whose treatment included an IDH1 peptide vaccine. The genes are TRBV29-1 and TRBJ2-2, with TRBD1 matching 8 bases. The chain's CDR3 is CSARTGTNTGELFF. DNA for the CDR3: TGCAGCGCCAGGACAGGGACAAACACCGGGGAGCTGTTTTTT.